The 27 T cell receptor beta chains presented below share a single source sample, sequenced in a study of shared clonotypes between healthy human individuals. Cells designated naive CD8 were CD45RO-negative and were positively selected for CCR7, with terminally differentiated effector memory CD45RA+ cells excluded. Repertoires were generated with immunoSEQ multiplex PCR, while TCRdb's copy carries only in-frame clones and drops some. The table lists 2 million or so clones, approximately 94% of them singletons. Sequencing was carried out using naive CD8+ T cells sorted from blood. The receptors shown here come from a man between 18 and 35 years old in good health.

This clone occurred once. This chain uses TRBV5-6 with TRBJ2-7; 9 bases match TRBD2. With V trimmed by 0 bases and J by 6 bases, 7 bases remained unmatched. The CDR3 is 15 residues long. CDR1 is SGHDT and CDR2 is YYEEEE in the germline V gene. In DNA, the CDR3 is TGTGCCAGCAGCTTGGAAAGAGCGGGAGGCGGCGAGCAGTACTTC. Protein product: CASSLERAGGGEQYF.

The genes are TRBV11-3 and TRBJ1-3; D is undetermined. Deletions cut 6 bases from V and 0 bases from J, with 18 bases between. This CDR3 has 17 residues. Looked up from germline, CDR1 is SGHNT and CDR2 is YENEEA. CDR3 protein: CASSERFGASSGNTIYF. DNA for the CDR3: TGTGCCAGCAGTGAACGTTTCGGCGCCAGCTCTGGAAACACCATATATTTT. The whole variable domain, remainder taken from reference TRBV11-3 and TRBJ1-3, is EAGVVQSPRYKIIEKKQPVAFWCNPISGHNTLYWYLQNLGQGPELLIRYENEEAVDDSQLPKDRFSAERLKGVDSTLKIQPAELGDSAVYLCASSERFGASSGNTIYFGEGSWLTVV.

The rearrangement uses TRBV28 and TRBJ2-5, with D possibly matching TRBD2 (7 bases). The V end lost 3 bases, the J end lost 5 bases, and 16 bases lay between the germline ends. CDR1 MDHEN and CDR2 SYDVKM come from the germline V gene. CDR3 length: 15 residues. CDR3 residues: CASSFLSQGGETQYF. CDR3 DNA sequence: TGTGCCAGCAGTTTCCTCTCACAGGGAGGGGAGACCCAGTACTTC.

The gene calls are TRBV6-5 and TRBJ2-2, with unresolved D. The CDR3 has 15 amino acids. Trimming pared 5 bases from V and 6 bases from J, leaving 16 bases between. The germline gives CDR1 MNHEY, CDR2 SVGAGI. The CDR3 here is CASSGQEIGPGELFF. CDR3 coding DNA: TGTGCCAGCAGTGGGCAGGAAATTGGTCCCGGGGAGCTGTTTTTT.

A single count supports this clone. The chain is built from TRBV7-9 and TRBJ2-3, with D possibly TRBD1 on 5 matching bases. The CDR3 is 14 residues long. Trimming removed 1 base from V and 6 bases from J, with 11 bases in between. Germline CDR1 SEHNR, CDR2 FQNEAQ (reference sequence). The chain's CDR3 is CASSLVWGSDTQYF. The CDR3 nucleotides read TGTGCCAGCAGCTTAGTTTGGGGCAGCGATACGCAGTATTTT.

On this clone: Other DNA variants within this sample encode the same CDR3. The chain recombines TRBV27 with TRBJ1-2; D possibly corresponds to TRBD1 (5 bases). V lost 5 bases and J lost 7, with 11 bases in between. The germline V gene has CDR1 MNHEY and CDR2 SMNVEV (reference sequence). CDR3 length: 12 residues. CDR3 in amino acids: CASSPPGGGYTF. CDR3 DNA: TGTGCCAGCAGTCCCCCGGGGGGTGGCTACACCTTC.

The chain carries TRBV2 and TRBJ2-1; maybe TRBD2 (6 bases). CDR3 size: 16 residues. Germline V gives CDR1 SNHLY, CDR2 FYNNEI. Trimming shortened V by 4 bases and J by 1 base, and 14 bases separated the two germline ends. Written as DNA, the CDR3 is TGTGCCAGCAGTGGAATCCTAGCGTTGTCCTACAATGAGCAGTTCTTC. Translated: CASSGILALSYNEQFF. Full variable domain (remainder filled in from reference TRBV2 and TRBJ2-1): EPEVTQTPSHQVTQMGQEVILRCVPISNHLYFYWYRQILGQKVEFLVSFYNNEISEKSEIFDDQFSVERPDGSNFTLKIRSTKLEDSAMYFCASSGILALSYNEQFFGPGTRLTVL.

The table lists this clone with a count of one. The CDR3 loop is CASSQNSPLHF. In nucleotides, the CDR3 is TGTGCCAGCAGTCAGAATTCACCCCTCCACTTT. The chain uses TRBV25-1 and TRBJ1-6; D is unclear. The germline V and J ends were trimmed by 5 bases and 7 bases, with 3 bases remaining between them. CDR3 size: 11 residues. Per the germline V gene, CDR1 is MGHDK and CDR2 is SYGVNS.

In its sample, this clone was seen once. CDR3 bases: TGTGCCAGCAGCTTGTTGGCGGGCGACCCGCAGGATGAGCAGTTCTTC. It codes for CASSLLAGDPQDEQFF. J is TRBJ2-1 and V is TRBV7-9; weak D call: TRBD2 (5 bases). V was pared by 3 bases and J by 8 bases, with 20 bases between. The CDR3 sequence is 16 residues long. Per the germline V gene, CDR1 is SEHNR and CDR2 is FQNEAQ (reference sequence).

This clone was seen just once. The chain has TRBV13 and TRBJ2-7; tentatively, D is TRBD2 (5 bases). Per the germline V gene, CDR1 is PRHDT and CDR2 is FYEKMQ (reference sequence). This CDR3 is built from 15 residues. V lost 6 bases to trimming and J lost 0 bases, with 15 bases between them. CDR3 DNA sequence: TGTGCCAGCAGTGAACGGTTGGGGAGCTCCTACGAGCAGTACTTC. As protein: CASSERLGSSYEQYF.

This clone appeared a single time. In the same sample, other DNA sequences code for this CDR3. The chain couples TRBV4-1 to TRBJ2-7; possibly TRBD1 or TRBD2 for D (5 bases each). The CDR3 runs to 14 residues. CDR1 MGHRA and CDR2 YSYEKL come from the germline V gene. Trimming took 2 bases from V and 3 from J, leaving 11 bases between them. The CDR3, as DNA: TGCGCCAGCAGCCAACGAAGGGACGGCTACGAGCAGTACTTC. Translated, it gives CASSQRRDGYEQYF.

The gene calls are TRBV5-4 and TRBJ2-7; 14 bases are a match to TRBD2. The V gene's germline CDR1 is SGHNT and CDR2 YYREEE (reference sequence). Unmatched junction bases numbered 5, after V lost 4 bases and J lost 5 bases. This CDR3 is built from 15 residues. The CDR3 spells CASSGTSGRLDEQYF. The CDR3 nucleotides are TGTGCCAGCAGCGGGACTAGCGGGAGACTCGACGAGCAGTACTTC.

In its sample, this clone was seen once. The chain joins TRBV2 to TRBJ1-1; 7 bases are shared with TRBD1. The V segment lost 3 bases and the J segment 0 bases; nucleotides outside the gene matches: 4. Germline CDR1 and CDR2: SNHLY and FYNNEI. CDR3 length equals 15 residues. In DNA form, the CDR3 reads TGTGCCAGCAGTGATTGGCAGGGGGTGAACACTGAAGCTTTCTTT. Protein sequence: CASSDWQGVNTEAFF. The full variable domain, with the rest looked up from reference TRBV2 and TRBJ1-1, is EPEVTQTPSHQVTQMGQEVILRCVPISNHLYFYWYRQILGQKVEFLVSFYNNEISEKSEIFDDQFSVERPDGSNFTLKIRSTKLEDSAMYFCASSDWQGVNTEAFFGQGTRLTVV.

The CDR3 nucleotides are TGTGCCAGTAGTATAGACGGGTGGAGCGCTGAAGCTTTCTTT. This encodes CASSIDGWSAEAFF. The V gene is TRBV19, the J gene TRBJ1-1; D call uncertain. The CDR3 sequence is 14 residues long. V dropped 0 bases and J dropped 6 bases, with 11 bases sitting between them. CDR1 LNHDA and CDR2 SQIVND come from the germline V gene (reference sequence).

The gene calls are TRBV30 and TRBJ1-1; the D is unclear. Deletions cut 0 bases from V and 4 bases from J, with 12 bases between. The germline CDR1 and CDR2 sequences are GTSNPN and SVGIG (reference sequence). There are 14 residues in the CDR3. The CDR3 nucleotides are TGTGCCTGGAGTGTTCTGATAGGGAGCACTGAAGCTTTCTTT. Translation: CAWSVLIGSTEAFF.

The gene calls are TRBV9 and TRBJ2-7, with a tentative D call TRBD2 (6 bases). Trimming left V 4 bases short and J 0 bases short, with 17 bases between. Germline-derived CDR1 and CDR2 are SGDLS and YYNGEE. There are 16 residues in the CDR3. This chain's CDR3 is CASSPVGGSFSYEQYF. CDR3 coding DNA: TGTGCCAGCAGCCCCGTCGGAGGGAGTTTCTCCTACGAGCAGTACTTC.

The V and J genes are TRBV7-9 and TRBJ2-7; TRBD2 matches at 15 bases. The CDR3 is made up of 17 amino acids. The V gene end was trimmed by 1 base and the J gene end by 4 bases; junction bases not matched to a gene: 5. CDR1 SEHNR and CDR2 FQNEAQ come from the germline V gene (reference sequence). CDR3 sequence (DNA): TGTGCCAGCAGCTTAGGGGGACTAGCGGGAGGCCTTTACGAGCAGTACTTC. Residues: CASSLGGLAGGLYEQYF.

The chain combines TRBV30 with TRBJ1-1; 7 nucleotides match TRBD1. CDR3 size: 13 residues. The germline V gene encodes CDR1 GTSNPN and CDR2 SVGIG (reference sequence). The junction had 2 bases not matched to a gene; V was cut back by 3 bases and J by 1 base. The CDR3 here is CAWSGQANTEAFF. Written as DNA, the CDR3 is TGTGCCTGGAGCGGACAGGCGAACACTGAAGCTTTCTTT. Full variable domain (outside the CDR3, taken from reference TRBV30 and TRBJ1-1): SQTIHQWPATLVQPVGSPLSLECTVEGTSNPNLYWYRQAAGRGLQLLFYSVGIGQISSEVPQNLSASRPQDRQFILSSKKLLLSDSGFYLCAWSGQANTEAFFGQGTRLTVV.

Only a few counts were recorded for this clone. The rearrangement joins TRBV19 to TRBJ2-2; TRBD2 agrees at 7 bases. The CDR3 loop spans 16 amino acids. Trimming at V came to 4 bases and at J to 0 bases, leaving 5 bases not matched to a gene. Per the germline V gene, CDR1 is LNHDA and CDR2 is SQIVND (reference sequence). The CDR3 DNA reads TGTGCCAGTAGTAGTAGCGGGCCGGCGAACACCGGGGAGCTGTTTTTT. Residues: CASSSSGPANTGELFF.

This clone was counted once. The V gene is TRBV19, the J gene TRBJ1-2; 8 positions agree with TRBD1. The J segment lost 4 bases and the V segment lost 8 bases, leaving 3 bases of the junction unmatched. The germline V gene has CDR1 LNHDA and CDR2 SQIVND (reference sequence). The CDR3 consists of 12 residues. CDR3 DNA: TGTGCCAGTGACGACAGGGGCTATGGCTACACCTTC. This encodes CASDDRGYGYTF.

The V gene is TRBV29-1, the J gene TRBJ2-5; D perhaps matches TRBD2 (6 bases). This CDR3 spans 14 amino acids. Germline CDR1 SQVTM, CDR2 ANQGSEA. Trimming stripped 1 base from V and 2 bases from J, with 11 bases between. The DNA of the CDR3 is TGCAGCGTTGAAGGGGGGGTAGTGCAAGAGACCCAGTACTTC. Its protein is CSVEGGVVQETQYF.

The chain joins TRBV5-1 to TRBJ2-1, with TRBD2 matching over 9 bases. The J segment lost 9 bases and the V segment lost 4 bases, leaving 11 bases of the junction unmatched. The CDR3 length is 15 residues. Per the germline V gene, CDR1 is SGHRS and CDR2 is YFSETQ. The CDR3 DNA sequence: TGCGCCAGCAGCCTGGGACTAGCAGGGCTCGGTGAGCAGTTCTTC. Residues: CASSLGLAGLGEQFF.

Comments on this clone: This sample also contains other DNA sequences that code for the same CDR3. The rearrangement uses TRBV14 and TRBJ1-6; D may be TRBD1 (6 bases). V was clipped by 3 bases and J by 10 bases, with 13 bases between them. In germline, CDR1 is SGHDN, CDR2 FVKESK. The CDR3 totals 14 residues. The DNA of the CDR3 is TGTGCCAGCAGCCAGGTGGGGGCTGGGTCACCCCTCCACTTT. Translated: CASSQVGAGSPLHF. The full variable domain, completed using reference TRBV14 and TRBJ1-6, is EAGVTQFPSHSVIEKGQTVTLRCDPISGHDNLYWYRRVMGKEIKFLLHFVKESKQDESGMPNNRFLAERTGGTYSTLKVQPAELEDSGVYFCASSQVGAGSPLHFGNGTRLTVT.

CDR3 loop: CASRAGYSGAGELFF. CDR3 sequence (DNA): TGTGCCAGCAGGGCGGGGTACAGTGGTGCCGGGGAGCTGTTTTTT. This chain joins TRBV6-1 and TRBJ2-2; weak D call: TRBD2 (6 bases). This CDR3 region has 15 residues. Germline loops: CDR1 MNHNS, CDR2 SASEGT. Trimming took 6 bases from V and 6 from J, leaving 17 bases between them.

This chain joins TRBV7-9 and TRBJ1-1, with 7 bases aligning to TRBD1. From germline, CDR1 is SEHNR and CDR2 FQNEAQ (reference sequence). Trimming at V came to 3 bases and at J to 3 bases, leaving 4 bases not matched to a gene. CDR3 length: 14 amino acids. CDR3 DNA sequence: TGTGCCAGCAGCTTGTCAGGGGGGGACACTGAAGCTTTCTTT. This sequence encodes CASSLSGGDTEAFF. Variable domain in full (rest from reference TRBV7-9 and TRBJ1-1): DTGVSQNPRHKITKRGQNVTFRCDPISEHNRLYWYRQTLGQGPEFLTYFQNEAQLEKSRLLSDRFSAERPKGSFSTLEIQRTEQGDSAMYLCASSLSGGDTEAFFGQGTRLTVV.

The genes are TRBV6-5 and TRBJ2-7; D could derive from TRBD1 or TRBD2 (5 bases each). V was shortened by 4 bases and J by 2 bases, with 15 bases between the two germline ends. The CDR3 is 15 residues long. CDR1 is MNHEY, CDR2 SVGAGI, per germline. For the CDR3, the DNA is TGTGCCAGCAGTTCCCTCCGGGACGGGGCCTACGAGCAGTACTTC. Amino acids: CASSSLRDGAYEQYF.

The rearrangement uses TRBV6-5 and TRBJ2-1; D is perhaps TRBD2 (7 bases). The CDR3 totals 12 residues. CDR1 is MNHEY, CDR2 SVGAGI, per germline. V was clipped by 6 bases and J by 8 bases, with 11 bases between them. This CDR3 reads CASREGGDEQFF. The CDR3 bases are TGTGCCAGCAGGGAGGGGGGGGATGAGCAGTTCTTC.